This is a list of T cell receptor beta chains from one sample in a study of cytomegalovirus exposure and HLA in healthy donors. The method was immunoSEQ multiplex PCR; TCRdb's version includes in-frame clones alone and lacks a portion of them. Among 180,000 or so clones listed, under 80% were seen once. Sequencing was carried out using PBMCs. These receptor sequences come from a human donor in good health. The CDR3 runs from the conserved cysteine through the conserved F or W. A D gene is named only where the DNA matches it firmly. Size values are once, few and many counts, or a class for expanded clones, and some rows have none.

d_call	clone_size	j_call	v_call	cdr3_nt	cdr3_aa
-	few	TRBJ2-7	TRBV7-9	TGTGCCAGCAGCTCCAAAGGGGGGGGGAATTTCTACGAGCAGTACTTC	CASSSKGGGNFYEQYF
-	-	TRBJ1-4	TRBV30	TGTGCCTGGGGGCCAGGGAATGAAAAACTGTTTTTT	CAWGPGNEKLFF
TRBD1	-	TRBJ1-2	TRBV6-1	TGTGCCAGCAGTGACCGGACAGGGGGTAGCTATGGCTACACCTTC	CASSDRTGGSYGYTF
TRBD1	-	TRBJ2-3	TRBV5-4	TGTGCCAGCAGCACGGGACAGGCCACAGATACGCAGTATTTT	CASSTGQATDTQYF
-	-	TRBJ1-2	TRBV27	TGTGCCAGCAGTCCCGGGGGATTAGGCTACACCTTC	CASSPGGLGYTF
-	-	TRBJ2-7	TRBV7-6	TGTGCCAGCAGCTCCCTACAGGGTTCCTCCTACGAGCAGTACTTC	CASSSLQGSSYEQYF
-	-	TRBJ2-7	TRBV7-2	TGTGCCAGCAGACCTACACAGGGTATGGGGTACGAGCAGTACTTC	CASRPTQGMGYEQYF
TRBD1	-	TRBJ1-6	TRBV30	TGTGCCTGGAACCCGACAGGGGTGGGGTCACCCCTCCACTTT	CAWNPTGVGSPLHF
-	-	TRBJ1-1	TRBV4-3	TGCGCCAGCAGCCCGAGGGTAGGGGGAGGGCCTGAAGCTTTCTTT	CASSPRVGGGPEAFF
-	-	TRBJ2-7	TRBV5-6	TGTGCCAGCAGCCCGGGAGCTTCACTCGAGCAGTACTTC	CASSPGASLEQYF
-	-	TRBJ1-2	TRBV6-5	TGTGCCAGCAGCGCGCGGGGCATCGACTATGGCTACACCTTC	CASSARGIDYGYTF
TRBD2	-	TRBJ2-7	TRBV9	TGTGCCAGCAGCTCCCCTGGCGGGGGAAACGAGCAGTACTTC	CASSSPGGGNEQYF
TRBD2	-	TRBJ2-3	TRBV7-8	TGTGCCAGCAGCCGACTAGCGGTTCTGGATACGCAGTATTTT	CASSRLAVLDTQYF